This T cell receptor (beta chain) stems from a study of shared clonotypes between healthy human individuals. Study at large: For every donor, three CD4 naive, three CD4 memory, two CD8 naive and one CD8 memory plates were used.

The CDR3 runs to 14 residues. Germline CDR1 is SGHTA and CDR2 is FQGNSA. After removal of 5 bases from V and 0 bases from J, the junction contained 1 base not matched to a gene. Notes on the study in general: Clonotype sharing across a few donors was observed for about 5.2% of naive CD4 clonotypes.

The table lists this clone with a count of one. Its antigen is not identified. Assay: immunoSEQ multiplex PCR; the TCRdb copy retains only in-frame clones and omits some. The sample comprises 2 million to 2.5 million clones, roughly 93% of which are singletons, and about 0.34% rests with the top ten. The study enrolled healthy HIV-negative adults without recent acute infections or vaccinations as donors. The investigators split CD4+ cells into a CD45RA+ naive subset and a CD45RA-negative memory subset. The source is a man between 18 and 35 years old in good health. Some clones in this sample may be carry-over from other donors' samples. This chain uses TRBV7-2 with TRBJ2-1, with 7 nucleotides matching TRBD2. Sequencing used naive CD4+ T cells from PBMCs. Subset in this sample: CD45RA+ positively selected. For the CDR3, the DNA is TGTGCCAGCAGCGGGAGGGGCTCCTACAATGAGCAGTTCTTC. It is translated as CASSGRGSYNEQFF.